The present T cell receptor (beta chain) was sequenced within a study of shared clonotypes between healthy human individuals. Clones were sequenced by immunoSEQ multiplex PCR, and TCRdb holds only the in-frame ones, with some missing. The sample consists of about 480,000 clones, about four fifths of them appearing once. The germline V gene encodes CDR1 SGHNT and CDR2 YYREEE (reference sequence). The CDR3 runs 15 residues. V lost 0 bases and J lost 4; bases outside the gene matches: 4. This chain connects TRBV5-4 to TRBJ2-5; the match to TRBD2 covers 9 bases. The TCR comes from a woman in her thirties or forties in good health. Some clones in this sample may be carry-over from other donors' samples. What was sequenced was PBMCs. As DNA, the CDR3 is TGTGCCAGCAGCTTGGAACTAGCGGGCCCAGAGACCCAGTACTTC. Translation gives CASSLELAGPETQYF.